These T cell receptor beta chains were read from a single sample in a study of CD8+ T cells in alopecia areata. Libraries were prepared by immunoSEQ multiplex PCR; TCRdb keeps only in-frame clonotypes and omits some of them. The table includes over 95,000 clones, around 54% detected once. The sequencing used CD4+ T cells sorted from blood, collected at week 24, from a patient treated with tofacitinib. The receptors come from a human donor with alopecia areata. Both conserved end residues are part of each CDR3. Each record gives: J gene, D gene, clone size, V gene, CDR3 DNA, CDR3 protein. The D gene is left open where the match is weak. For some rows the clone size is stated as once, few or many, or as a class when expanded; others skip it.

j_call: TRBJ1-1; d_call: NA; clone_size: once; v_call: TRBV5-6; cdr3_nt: TGTGCCAGCAGGATGATCATGAACACTGAAGCTTTCTTT; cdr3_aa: CASRMIMNTEAFF
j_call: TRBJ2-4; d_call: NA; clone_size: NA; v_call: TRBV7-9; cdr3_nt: TGTGCCAGCAGCCAAGGTGACGTGGCCAAAAACATTCAGTACTTC; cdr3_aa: CASSQGDVAKNIQYF
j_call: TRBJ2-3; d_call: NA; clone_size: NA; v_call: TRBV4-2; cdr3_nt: TGTGCCAGCAGCCAACCAGACACCATCGCCACAGATACGCAGTATTTT; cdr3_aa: CASSQPDTIATDTQYF
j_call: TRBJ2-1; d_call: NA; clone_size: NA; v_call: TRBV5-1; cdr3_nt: TGCGCCAGCAGCTTGGGTGGGACAAGACCGAACAATGAGCAGTTCTTC; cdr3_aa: CASSLGGTRPNNEQFF
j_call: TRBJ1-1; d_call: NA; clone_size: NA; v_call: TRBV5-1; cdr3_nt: TGCGCCAGCAGCTTGCTGGGCCAGCTGAACACTGAAGCTTTCTTT; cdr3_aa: CASSLLGQLNTEAFF
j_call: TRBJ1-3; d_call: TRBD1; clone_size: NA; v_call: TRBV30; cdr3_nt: TGTGCCTGGAGCCGGGGACAGGGAAACACCATATATTTT; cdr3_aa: CAWSRGQGNTIYF
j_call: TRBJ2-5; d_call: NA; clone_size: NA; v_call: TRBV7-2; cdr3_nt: TGTGCCAGCACCAAGTACAGGATTCAAGAGACCCAGTACTTC; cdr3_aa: CASTKYRIQETQYF
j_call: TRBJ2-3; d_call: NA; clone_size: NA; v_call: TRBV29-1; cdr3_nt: TGCAGCGTTGAACGAGGGAGAGGGACAGATACGCAGTATTTT; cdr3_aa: CSVERGRGTDTQYF
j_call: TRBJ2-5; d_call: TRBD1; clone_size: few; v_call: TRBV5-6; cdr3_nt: TGTGCCAGCAGCCGGGACAGCAAAGAGACCCAGTACTTC; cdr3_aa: CASSRDSKETQYF
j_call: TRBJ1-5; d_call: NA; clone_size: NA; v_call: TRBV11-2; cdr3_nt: TGTGCCAGCAGCCCCGTGGTGGGGGCTGGCAATCAGCCCCAGCATTTT; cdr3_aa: CASSPVVGAGNQPQHF